The 27 T cell receptor beta chains reported below all come from one sample, sequenced in a study of T cell repertoires in cytomegalovirus infection. These receptors have no known antigen. MiXCR was run by TCRdb on the reads, yielding one entry per CDR3 protein. Among 350,000 to 400,000 distinct CDR3 sequences listed, just under 35% were seen once. Sequencing used cultured PBMCs, obtained from culture after CMV antigen stimulation. These receptor sequences come from a human donor in good health (CMV status not recorded). Some clones in this sample may be carry-over from other donors' samples.

The genes are TRBV7-9 and TRBJ2-1; TRBD1 agrees at 8 bases. Trimming removed 1 base from V and 6 bases from J; junction bases left unmatched: 8. Germline CDR1 SEHNR, CDR2 FQNEAQ (reference sequence). This CDR3 is 16 amino acids long. Here the CDR3 reads CASSLGTGGLINEQFF. For the CDR3, the DNA is TGTGCCAGCAGCTTAGGTACAGGGGGACTTATCAATGAGCAGTTCTTC.

V and J are TRBV28 and TRBJ1-2; D unclear. With 6 bases removed from V and 3 bases from J, the gap between germline ends came to 20 bases. Germline V gene sequence: CDR1 MDHEN, CDR2 SYDVKM. This CDR3 comprises 16 residues. In DNA form, the CDR3 reads TGTGCCAGCAGCCCCGTCCTGGTAGCCGGCGACTATGGCTACACCTTC. Protein: CASSPVLVAGDYGYTF.

There are a few counts of this clonotype. V gene TRBV12-3 or TRBV12-4 combines with J gene TRBJ1-4; 7 bases line up with TRBD1. CDR3 size: 16 residues. Trimming removed 5 bases from V and 8 bases from J; junction bases left unmatched: 14. The CDR3 DNA reads TGTGCCAGCAGTACCTACAGGGGAGGATTTATCGAAAAACTGTTTTTT. Translation gives CASSTYRGGFIEKLFF.

This clonotype was seen only once. The rearrangement joins TRBV6-4 to TRBJ2-1, with TRBD2 matching over 9 bases. V shed 6 bases and J 6 bases; nucleotides not matched to a gene: 6. The CDR3 consists of 14 residues. Germline CDR1 and CDR2: MRHNA and SNTAGT. The CDR3 DNA reads TGTGCCAGCAGGCCTAGCGGGGAACTCAATGAGCAGTTCTTC. As protein: CASRPSGELNEQFF.

The gene calls are TRBV20-1 and TRBJ1-4, with a possible D match to TRBD1 (5 bases). CDR1 and CDR2 from the germline V gene are DFQATT and SNEGSKA (reference sequence). The CDR3 is 14 residues long. Between the trimmed V and J ends, which lost 0 bases and 2 bases, there was a span of 7 bases. The chain's CDR3 is CSARDPGTNEKLFF. Written as DNA, the CDR3 is TGCAGTGCTAGAGATCCAGGGACTAATGAAAAACTGTTTTTT.

The V call is TRBV6-1, the J call TRBJ2-1; 10 bases match TRBD1. The CDR3 runs to 19 residues. Germline trimming cut 3 bases from V and 0 bases from J; bases unmatched to any gene: 11. CDR1 is MNHNS, CDR2 SASEGT, per germline. As DNA, the CDR3 is TGTGCCAGCAGTGACCCCGGGACAGGGGCGAGGAGCTCCTACAATGAGCAGTTCTTC. Residues: CASSDPGTGARSSYNEQFF.

The sample holds a few counts of this clonotype. The J gene is TRBJ2-3, the V gene TRBV7-9; 10 bases are a match to TRBD2. Germline CDR1 and CDR2: SEHNR and FQNEAQ (reference sequence). V shed 4 bases, J shed 4 bases, and the junction held 11 bases outside the gene matches. This CDR3 is 17 amino acids long. CDR3 amino acids: CASSSTSSGSLADTQYF. The CDR3 DNA is TGTGCCAGCAGCTCTACGTCTAGCGGGAGTTTGGCAGATACGCAGTATTTT.

The table lists this clonotype with many counts. A junction boundary mismatches the germline segment, possibly from a read error. This chain links TRBV5-1 with TRBJ2-1, with 9 bases fitting TRBD1. Germline lookup yields CDR1 SGHRS and CDR2 YFSETQ. The CDR3 covers 14 residues. The chain's CDR3 is CASSLGQGYNEQFF. Here the CDR3 DNA reads TGTGCCAGCAGCTTGGGACAGGGCTACAATGAGCAGTTCTTC.

V usage is TRBV14 and J usage is TRBJ2-3; TRBD2 agrees at 8 bases. V shed 5 bases, J shed 3 bases, and the junction held 10 bases outside the gene matches. Germline CDR1 is SGHDN and CDR2 is FVKESK. This CDR3 spans 16 amino acids. The CDR3: CASSSREREWTDTQYF. The CDR3, as DNA: TGTGCCAGCAGCTCACGGGAGCGGGAGTGGACAGATACGCAGTATTTT.

This clonotype occurred many times. The chain uses TRBV7-2 and TRBJ2-1, with 9 bases matching TRBD2. The CDR3 is made up of 14 amino acids. Germline CDR1 SGHTA, CDR2 FQGNSA. The V gene end was trimmed by 5 bases and the J gene end by 6 bases; junction bases not matched to a gene: 5. The CDR3 region is CASSGRAGGNEQFF. The CDR3 region has the DNA TGTGCCAGCAGCGGACGAGCGGGAGGCAATGAGCAGTTCTTC.

This clonotype appeared a few times. The gene calls are TRBV18 and TRBJ2-2; D is possibly TRBD1 (6 bases). V shed 1 base and J shed 7 bases, with 16 bases lying between them. Germline CDR1 reads KGHSH; CDR2 reads LQKENI. This CDR3 is built from 16 residues. The CDR3 region has the DNA TGTGCCAGCTCACCACAGGGGACACCCGGTGGCGGGGAGCTGTTTTTT. Translating it yields CASSPQGTPGGGELFF.

V and J are TRBV6-5 and TRBJ1-2; D is unclear. This CDR3 spans 12 amino acids. Per germline, CDR1 MNHEY and CDR2 SVGAGI. Between the trimmed V and J ends, which lost 5 bases and 4 bases, there was a span of 8 bases. CDR3 sequence reads: CASSETGYGYTF. The CDR3 region has the DNA TGTGCCAGCAGTGAGACGGGCTATGGCTACACCTTC.

The chain joins TRBV4-1 to TRBJ2-1; D possibly corresponds to TRBD2 (7 bases). Germline CDR1 MGHRA, CDR2 YSYEKL. The CDR3 is made up of 16 amino acids. V gave up 5 bases and J gave up 6 bases, with 20 bases separating them. CDR3 sequence (DNA): TGCGCCAGCAGCTTCTGGGGGGGCGGGATCCTCAATGAGCAGTTCTTC. Translated: CASSFWGGGILNEQFF.

This clonotype was observed many times. V is TRBV12-3 or TRBV12-4 and J is TRBJ2-1; the D gene is possibly TRBD2 (6 bases). The CDR3 loop spans 12 amino acids. The V and J ends lost 7 bases and 14 bases respectively, with 18 bases between them. The CDR3 coding sequence is TGTGCCAGCACCCCTTCGTGGGACTGGGAGTTCTTC. The encoded protein is CASTPSWDWEFF.

V gene TRBV7-6 combines with J gene TRBJ1-4, with 11 bases matching TRBD1. The CDR3 spans 18 residues. Germline V gives CDR1 SGHVS, CDR2 FNYEAQ. The J segment lost 5 bases and the V segment lost 4 bases, leaving 12 bases of the junction unmatched. The CDR3 region is CASSWDPGQGVRNEKLFF. CDR3 in DNA: TGTGCCAGCAGCTGGGATCCGGGACAGGGGGTCCGCAATGAAAAACTGTTTTTT.

Here the CDR3 DNA reads TGTGCCAGCAGCTCCCCCAGGACTAGCGGAGCATCCTACAATGAGCAGTTCTTC. Its translation: CASSSPRTSGASYNEQFF. The V and J genes are TRBV7-8 and TRBJ2-1, with 10 bases matching TRBD2. V dropped 4 bases and J dropped 1; count of bases not matched to a gene: 10. CDR1 SGHVS and CDR2 FQNEAQ come from the germline V gene. The CDR3 length is 18 residues.

The V gene is TRBV20-1, the J gene TRBJ2-1, with 7 bases that match TRBD2. The CDR3 extends over 16 amino acids. Trimming took 0 bases from V and 0 from J; bases not matched to a gene: 5. Germline CDR1 DFQATT, CDR2 SNEGSKA (reference sequence). The CDR3 bases are TGCAGTGCTAGAGATCCGCGGGGGAGCTCCTACAATGAGCAGTTCTTC. This codes for CSARDPRGSSYNEQFF.

This clonotype was seen only a few times. The chain links TRBV12-3 or TRBV12-4 to TRBJ1-4; 9 bases line up with TRBD1. V lost 6 bases, J lost 5 bases, and 4 bases stayed unmatched. The CDR3 totals 14 residues. CDR3 sequence (DNA): TGTGCCAGCAGCCGCGGACAGGGGAATGAAAAACTGTTTTTT. Translated: CASSRGQGNEKLFF.

The V call is TRBV28, the J call TRBJ2-7; 7 bases are a match to TRBD1. CDR1 and CDR2 (germline): MDHEN, SYDVKM. Trimming at V came to 2 bases and at J to 4 bases, leaving 14 bases not matched to a gene. The CDR3 extends over 17 amino acids. CDR3 in DNA: TGTGCCAGCAGTTTACGGGGCGAAGAGGGGGCTCAATACGAGCAGTACTTC. It codes for CASSLRGEEGAQYEQYF.

The genes are TRBV23-1 and TRBJ1-1, with TRBD1 as a possible D gene (5 bases). TRBV23-1 belongs to the ORF category, with a function that is uncertain. The V end lost 4 bases, the J end lost 10 bases, and 22 bases lay between the germline ends. There are 15 residues in the CDR3. The CDR3 region has the DNA TGCGCCAGCAGTCCGGGGCCAGTCGGCACGAGGGGAGCTTTCTTT. Translated, it gives CASSPGPVGTRGAFF.

This chain joins TRBV12-3 or TRBV12-4 and TRBJ2-7, with D possibly matching TRBD1 (5 bases). Trimming cost V 0 bases and J 4 bases, with 13 bases left between them. The CDR3 covers 15 residues. The CDR3 protein is CASSLAWGRAYEQYF. The DNA for the CDR3 is TGTGCCAGCAGTTTAGCTTGGGGCAGGGCATACGAGCAGTACTTC.

This clonotype has more than one count but fewer than ten. The rearrangement links TRBV4-1 to TRBJ2-7, with TRBD2 matching over 14 bases. Trimming removed 0 bases from V and 6 bases from J; junction bases left unmatched: 10. Per the germline V gene, CDR1 is MGHRA and CDR2 is YSYEKL. CDR3 length equals 18 residues. CDR3 nucleotide sequence: TGCGCCAGCAGCCAAGATGGGTTACCGGGACTAGCGGGAGTCGAGCAGTACTTC. Translating gives CASSQDGLPGLAGVEQYF.

The V call is TRBV20-1, the J call TRBJ2-1; TRBD2 matches 11 bases. Germline V gene sequence: CDR1 DFQATT, CDR2 SNEGSKA (reference sequence). This CDR3 is 15 amino acids long. Losses at the gene ends were 1 base for V and 3 bases for J; bases not matched to a gene: 2. This chain's CDR3 is CSARVLAGVYNEQFF. The CDR3 DNA reads TGCAGTGCTAGAGTACTAGCGGGAGTCTACAATGAGCAGTTCTTC.

The chain has TRBV19 and TRBJ1-2, with D possibly matching TRBD1 (5 bases). The CDR3 sequence is 14 residues long. Deletions cut 5 bases from V and 4 bases from J, with 14 bases between. Germline V gives CDR1 LNHDA, CDR2 SQIVND (reference sequence). CDR3: CASSPGPGSYGYTF. CDR3 nucleotide sequence: TGTGCCAGTAGTCCGGGGCCGGGGTCCTATGGCTACACCTTC. Full variable domain (remainder filled in from reference TRBV19 and TRBJ1-2): DGGITQSPKYLFRKEGQNVTLSCEQNLNHDAMYWYRQDPGQGLRLIYYSQIVNDFQKGDIAEGYSVSREKKESFPLTVTSAQKNPTAFYLCASSPGPGSYGYTFGSGTRLTVV.

This clonotype was counted a few times. This chain connects TRBV6-1 to TRBJ2-2, with D perhaps matching TRBD1 or TRBD2 (5 bases each). This CDR3 has 15 amino acids. Germline-derived CDR1 and CDR2 are MNHNS and SASEGT. The germline V and J ends were trimmed by 3 bases and 7 bases, with 15 bases remaining between them. In DNA, the CDR3 is TGTGCCAGCAGTGATCCCCCAACGAGGGGCGGGGAGCTGTTTTTT. This translates into CASSDPPTRGGELFF.

The genes are TRBV7-9 and TRBJ2-7; the match to TRBD2 covers 9 bases. The trim removed 5 bases at V and 2 bases at J, leaving 7 bases unmatched. Germline V gene data show CDR1 as SEHNR and CDR2 as FQNEAQ (reference sequence). The CDR3 contains 15 residues. The CDR3, as DNA: TGTGCCAGCAGCCCTTGGACTAGCGCGGCCTACGAGCAGTACTTC. This gives the protein CASSPWTSAAYEQYF.

CDR3 amino acids: CASRIAGGAHEQYF. For the CDR3, the DNA is TGTGCCAGCAGAATAGCGGGAGGGGCCCACGAGCAGTACTTC. The chain is built from TRBV12-3 or TRBV12-4 and TRBJ2-7, with 11 bases that match TRBD2. Trimming removed 6 bases from V and 5 bases from J; junction bases left unmatched: 6. The CDR3 sequence is 14 residues long.